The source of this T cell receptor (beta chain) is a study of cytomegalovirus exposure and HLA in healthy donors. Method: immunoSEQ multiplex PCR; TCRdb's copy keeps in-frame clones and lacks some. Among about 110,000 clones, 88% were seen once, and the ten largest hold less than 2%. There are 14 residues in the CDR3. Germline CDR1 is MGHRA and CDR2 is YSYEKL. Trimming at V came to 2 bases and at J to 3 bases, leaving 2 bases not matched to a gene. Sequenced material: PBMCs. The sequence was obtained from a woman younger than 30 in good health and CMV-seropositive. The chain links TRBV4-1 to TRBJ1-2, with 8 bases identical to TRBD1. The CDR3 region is CASSQKTGDYGYTF. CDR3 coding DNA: TGCGCCAGCAGCCAAAAGACAGGGGACTATGGCTACACCTTC.